This is a list of T cell receptor beta chains from one sample in a study of T-cell memory formation after mild COVID-19. Each CDR3 protein is one row after TCRdb ran MiXCR on the 5' RACE reads. Of about 500,000 distinct CDR3 sequences listed, around 21% were seen once; the top ten hold under 15%. Sequenced sample: PBMCs or a T cell subset sorted from them (not recorded which). These receptor sequences come from an adult woman who had mild COVID-19 (a few samples of this study predate the infection). Cell type and time point are not known. CDR3s include the opening cysteine and the closing phenylalanine or tryptophan. D genes are given only for firm matches. Clone size is shown for a subset of rows, as once, few, many or a class of expanded clone.

clone size: many; J gene: TRBJ2-4; V gene: TRBV5-6; D gene: .; CDR3 DNA: TGTGCCAGCAGCTTGGTTGGAGGAATAGCCAAAAACATTCAGTACTTC; CDR3 protein: CASSLVGGIAKNIQYF
clone size: .; J gene: TRBJ1-2; V gene: TRBV7-8; D gene: TRBD1; CDR3 DNA: TGTGCCAGCAGCTACGGGGACAGGGGGCGATACTATGGCTACACCTTC; CDR3 protein: CASSYGDRGRYYGYTF
clone size: .; J gene: TRBJ2-3; V gene: TRBV20-1; D gene: TRBD2; CDR3 DNA: TGCAGTGCTCGACGACTAGCGGGGGCACAACTCATAAGCACAGATACGCAGTATTTT; CDR3 protein: CSARRLAGAQLISTDTQYF
clone size: .; J gene: TRBJ2-1; V gene: TRBV12-3/TRBV12-4; D gene: TRBD2; CDR3 DNA: TGTGCCAGCAGACCGGTAGCGGGAGAGGAAAATGAGCAGTTCTTC; CDR3 protein: CASRPVAGEENEQFF
clone size: .; J gene: TRBJ2-7; V gene: TRBV3-1; D gene: TRBD1; CDR3 DNA: TGTGCCAGCAGCCCCGGGACAGGGAACTCCTACGAGCAGTACTTC; CDR3 protein: CASSPGTGNSYEQYF
clone size: .; J gene: TRBJ2-3; V gene: TRBV10-3; D gene: .; CDR3 DNA: TGTGCCATCAGTCCCCGGGAGACAGATACGCAGTATTTT; CDR3 protein: CAISPRETDTQYF
clone size: .; J gene: TRBJ1-5; V gene: TRBV19; D gene: .; CDR3 DNA: TGTGCCAGTAGTATATGGACAGCGAATAGCAATCAGCCCCAGCATTTT; CDR3 protein: CASSIWTANSNQPQHF
clone size: few; J gene: TRBJ2-1; V gene: TRBV7-8; D gene: .; CDR3 DNA: TGTGCCAGCAGCTCGTACTACCGCGGGACCTCGTTTGAGCAGTTCTTC; CDR3 protein: CASSSYYRGTSFEQFF
clone size: many; J gene: TRBJ2-3; V gene: TRBV7-8; D gene: TRBD1; CDR3 DNA: TGTGCCAGCAGCTTAGTAGCGGGACAGGGGGCATATACGCAGTATTTT; CDR3 protein: CASSLVAGQGAYTQYF
clone size: many; J gene: TRBJ2-1; V gene: TRBV15; D gene: .; CDR3 DNA: TGTGCCACCAGCAGAGATTCGGGCTTCTCCTACAATGAGCAGTTCTTC; CDR3 protein: CATSRDSGFSYNEQFF
clone size: many; J gene: TRBJ2-7; V gene: TRBV27; D gene: .; CDR3 DNA: TGCGCCAGCAGCCTCTCTGGGTCCTACGAGCAGTACTTC; CDR3 protein: CASSLSGSYEQYF
clone size: few; J gene: TRBJ2-2; V gene: TRBV7-8; D gene: .; CDR3 DNA: TGTGCCAGCAGCCTAGAGGTCTCGTACACCGGGGAGCTGTTTTTT; CDR3 protein: CASSLEVSYTGELFF
clone size: few; J gene: TRBJ1-2; V gene: TRBV12-3/TRBV12-4; D gene: .; CDR3 DNA: TGTGCCAGCAGTTTAGACGGCCGAGCTAACTATGGCTACACCTTC; CDR3 protein: CASSLDGRANYGYTF
clone size: .; J gene: TRBJ2-5; V gene: TRBV5-1; D gene: TRBD2; CDR3 DNA: TGCGCCAGCAGCCACACCGGGGGGGGTCAGGAGACCCAGTACTTC; CDR3 protein: CASSHTGGGQETQYF
clone size: few; J gene: TRBJ2-2; V gene: TRBV12-3/TRBV12-4; D gene: .; CDR3 DNA: TGTGCCAGCAGCACCGGGCTCCGCACCGGGGAGCTGTTTTTT; CDR3 protein: CASSTGLRTGELFF
clone size: .; J gene: TRBJ2-1; V gene: TRBV7-9; D gene: TRBD2; CDR3 DNA: TGTGCCCTGCGGGCTAGCGGATACAATGAGCAGTTCTTC; CDR3 protein: CALRASGYNEQFF
clone size: few; J gene: TRBJ2-3; V gene: TRBV6-6; D gene: .; CDR3 DNA: TGTGCCAGCAGGGGTTCTAGGGCAGATACGCAGTATTTT; CDR3 protein: CASRGSRADTQYF